This entry features one TCR beta chain sequence. The data were taken from a study of CXCR3-negative and CXCR3-positive naive CD8 T cells. 5' RACE with UMI labels generated the TRB cDNA libraries. TCRdb re-called the 5' RACE reads and shows each CDR3 protein once, DNA omitted. Here the sample table reports 80,000 to 95,000 distinct CDR3 sequences. The germline CDR1 and CDR2 sequences are DFQATT and SNEGSKA (reference sequence). The CDR3 contains 15 residues. Sequenced: naive CXCR3- CD8+ T cells from blood. Described subset: CD45RO-CCR7+CD27+CD95- naive CD8+ T cells lacking CXCR3 (TNR3-). This sequence was found in a human donor in good health. Some clones in this sample may be carry-over from other donors' samples. The rearrangement joins TRBV20-1 to TRBJ2-5; TCRdb returns TRBD1, unconfirmable since there is no DNA. CDR3 protein: CSASWGLGEVETQYF.